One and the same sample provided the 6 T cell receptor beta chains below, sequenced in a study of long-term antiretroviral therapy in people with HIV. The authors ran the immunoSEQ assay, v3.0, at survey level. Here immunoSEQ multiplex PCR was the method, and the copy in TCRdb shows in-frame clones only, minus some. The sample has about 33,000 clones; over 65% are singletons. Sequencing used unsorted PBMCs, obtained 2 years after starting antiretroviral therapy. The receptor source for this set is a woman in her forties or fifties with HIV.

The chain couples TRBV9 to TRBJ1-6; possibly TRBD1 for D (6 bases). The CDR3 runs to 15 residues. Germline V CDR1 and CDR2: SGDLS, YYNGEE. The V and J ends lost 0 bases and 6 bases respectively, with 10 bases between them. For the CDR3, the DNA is TGTGCCAGCAGCGTAGGACAGGTTGCTAATTCACCCCTCCACTTT. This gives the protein CASSVGQVANSPLHF.

The chain's CDR3 is CASSARTFQETQYF. The CDR3 DNA follows: TGTGCCAGCAGTGCTAGGACATTCCAAGAGACCCAGTACTTC. The rearrangement joins TRBV6-5 to TRBJ2-5, with D possibly matching TRBD1 (5 bases). Germline V gene lookup returns CDR1 MNHEY and CDR2 SVGAGI. This CDR3 has 14 amino acids. The V end lost 5 bases, the J end lost 1 base, and 11 bases lay between the germline ends.

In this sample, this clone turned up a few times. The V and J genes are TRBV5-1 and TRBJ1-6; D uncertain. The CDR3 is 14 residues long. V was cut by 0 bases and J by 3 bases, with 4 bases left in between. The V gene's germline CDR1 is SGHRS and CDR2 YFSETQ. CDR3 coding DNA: TGCGCCAGCAGCTTGGATGTCTATAATTCACCCCTCCACTTT. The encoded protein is CASSLDVYNSPLHF.

The CDR3 sequence is CASSYSPRQGEYEQYV. The CDR3 bases are TGTGCCAGCAGTTACTCCCCCCGGCAGGGAGAATACGAGCAGTACGTC. The rearrangement uses TRBV6-5 and TRBJ2-7; either TRBD1 or TRBD2 may fit D (5 bases each). CDR1 is MNHEY, CDR2 SVGAGI, per germline. The CDR3 length is 16 residues. V lost 0 bases and J 4 bases, leaving 16 bases between the germline ends.

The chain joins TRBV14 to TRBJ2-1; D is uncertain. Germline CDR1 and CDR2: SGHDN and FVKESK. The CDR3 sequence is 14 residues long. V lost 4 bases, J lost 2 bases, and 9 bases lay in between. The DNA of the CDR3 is TGTGCCAGCAGCCCTCCTGGGACCTACAATGAGCAGTTCTTC. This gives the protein CASSPPGTYNEQFF.

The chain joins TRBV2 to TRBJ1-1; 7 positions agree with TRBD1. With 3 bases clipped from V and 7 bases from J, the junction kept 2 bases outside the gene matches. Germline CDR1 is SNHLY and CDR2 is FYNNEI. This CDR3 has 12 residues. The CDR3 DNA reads TGTGCCAGCAGTGACAGGGGGGTTGAAGCTTTCTTT. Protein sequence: CASSDRGVEAFF.